The 26 T cell receptor beta chains below come from one sample, sequenced in a study of cytomegalovirus exposure and HLA in healthy donors. Repertoires were generated with immunoSEQ multiplex PCR, while TCRdb's copy carries only in-frame clones and drops some. This table has about 240,000 clones, about 83% appearing once. Sequencing was performed on PBMCs. These receptors were collected from a man younger than 30 in good health and CMV-seronegative.

The chain carries TRBV4-1 and TRBJ2-3; weak D call: TRBD2 (5 bases). CDR3 length equals 16 residues. Trimming shortened V by 1 base and J by 5 bases, and 16 bases separated the two germline ends. Germline V gene lookup returns CDR1 MGHRA and CDR2 YSYEKL. The CDR3 here is CASSQAPSGVVDTQYF. The CDR3 nucleotides are TGCGCCAGCAGCCAAGCGCCCTCCGGGGTGGTAGATACGCAGTATTTT.

V gene TRBV5-1 combines with J gene TRBJ1-6; D unresolved. This CDR3 is built from 16 residues. V shed 3 bases and J shed 0 bases, with 10 bases lying between them. CDR1 is SGHRS and CDR2 is YFSETQ in the germline V gene. The CDR3 DNA is TGCGCCAGCAGCTGGGCAGACCTCTCCTATAATTCACCCCTCCACTTT. It specifies CASSWADLSYNSPLHF.

The chain couples TRBV4-1 to TRBJ2-1; TRBD1 matches 7 bases. Per the germline V gene, CDR1 is MGHRA and CDR2 is YSYEKL. The ends lost 1 base at V and 9 bases at J; junction bases unmatched: 6. This CDR3 contains 14 residues. The CDR3 loop reads CASSQGGQIGEQFF. DNA for the CDR3: TGCGCCAGCAGCCAAGGGGGACAGATCGGTGAGCAGTTCTTC.

The chain couples TRBV5-1 to TRBJ2-2; D not certain. CDR1 SGHRS and CDR2 YFSETQ come from the germline V gene. The length of the CDR3 is 13 residues. Trimming cost V 7 bases and J 6 bases, with 13 bases left between them. CDR3 loop: CASEESWAGELFF. The CDR3, as DNA: TGCGCCAGCGAGGAGTCTTGGGCCGGGGAGCTGTTTTTT.

There are a few counts of this clone. The chain couples TRBV6-5 to TRBJ2-2; D is perhaps TRBD1 (5 bases). The CDR3 is 14 residues long. The germline V and J ends were trimmed by 7 bases and 3 bases, with 12 bases remaining between them. Germline V gene sequence: CDR1 MNHEY, CDR2 SVGAGI. CDR3 DNA sequence: TGTGCCAGCACAAACGGCAGGGACACCGGGGAGCTGTTTTTT. Its protein is CASTNGRDTGELFF.

The chain has TRBV18 and TRBJ1-2; D remains ambiguous. V was trimmed by 8 bases and J by 4 bases, leaving 20 bases between them. Germline V gives CDR1 KGHSH, CDR2 LQKENI. The CDR3 extends over 15 amino acids. The CDR3 protein is CASRLGRTDSYGYTF. In nucleotides, the CDR3 is TGTGCCAGCCGCCTAGGCAGAACCGATTCCTATGGCTACACCTTC.

The chain has TRBV4-1 and TRBJ2-7; D gene unclear. The CDR3 totals 13 residues. Germline CDR1 reads MGHRA; CDR2 reads YSYEKL. V lost 1 base, J lost 0 bases, and 4 bases lay in between. The CDR3 DNA reads as TGCGCCAGCAGCCAAGTCAGCTCCTACGAGCAGTACTTC. Translating it yields CASSQVSSYEQYF.

The chain has TRBV29-1 and TRBJ1-2; TRBD1 agrees at 7 bases. Germline values: CDR1 SQVTM, CDR2 ANQGSEA. J lost 8 bases, V lost 5 bases, and 14 bases had no gene match. The CDR3 covers 14 residues. In DNA form, the CDR3 reads TGCAGCGTTTCTCCCGGGACAGCAGACTTAGGCTACACCTTC. Protein: CSVSPGTADLGYTF.

The V call is TRBV28, the J call TRBJ2-7; 10 bases fit TRBD2. This CDR3 comprises 18 residues. The V gene end was trimmed by 2 bases and the J gene end by 4 bases; junction bases not matched to a gene: 14. Germline V gene sequence: CDR1 MDHEN, CDR2 SYDVKM. The CDR3 DNA sequence: TGTGCCAGCAGTTTAAGTATATTAGCGGGAGGTGGGGTATACGAGCAGTACTTC. It encodes CASSLSILAGGGVYEQYF. The full variable domain, in which reference TRBV28 and TRBJ2-7 provide the parts outside the CDR3, is DVKVTQSSRYLVKRTGEKVFLECVQDMDHENMFWYRQDPGLGLRLIYFSYDVKMKEKGDIPEGYSVSREKKERFSLILESASTNQTSMYLCASSLSILAGGGVYEQYFGPGTRLTVT.

V is TRBV28 and J is TRBJ2-3, with a weak D call TRBD1 (5 bases). Germline CDR1 MDHEN, CDR2 SYDVKM. The V and J ends lost 4 bases and 1 base respectively, with 12 bases between them. This CDR3 has 15 amino acids. Here the CDR3 reads CASSSEGERTDTQYF. CDR3 nucleotides: TGTGCCAGCAGTTCGGAAGGGGAACGCACAGATACGCAGTATTTT.

In the case of this clone: A much larger clone differs from this one at a single base, so this may be a read error. The rearrangement uses TRBV5-8 and TRBJ2-1; 9 nucleotides agree with TRBD1. The CDR3 contains 15 residues. The V gene end was trimmed by 3 bases and the J gene end by 3 bases; junction bases not matched to a gene: 4. Per germline, CDR1 SGHTS and CDR2 YDEGEE. CDR3 in DNA: TGTGCCAGCAGCTCCGGGACAGGGAGCTACAATGAGCAGTTCTTC. This encodes CASSSGTGSYNEQFF.

The chain combines TRBV6-5 with TRBJ2-1; TRBD2 matches 11 bases. The CDR3 is 15 residues long. CDR1 and CDR2 (germline): MNHEY, SVGAGI. V lost 0 bases, J lost 7 bases, and 2 bases stayed unmatched. This chain's CDR3 is CASSYSSGRGNEQFF. The CDR3 bases are TGTGCCAGCAGTTACTCTAGCGGGAGGGGTAATGAGCAGTTCTTC.

The chain uses TRBV7-9 and TRBJ2-1, with 11 bases that match TRBD2. From germline, CDR1 is SEHNR and CDR2 FQNEAQ (reference sequence). Trimming cost V 4 bases and J 3 bases; bases outside gene matches: 14. This CDR3 has 19 amino acids. For the CDR3, the DNA is TGTGCCAGCAGCTCGAACGACGGACTAGCGGGCAGAATCTACAATGAGCAGTTCTTC. This codes for CASSSNDGLAGRIYNEQFF.

This chain uses TRBV6-1 with TRBJ1-2; D gene unclear. Trimming left V 6 bases short and J 4 bases short, with 6 bases between. Germline-derived CDR1 and CDR2 are MNHNS and SASEGT. The CDR3 is 11 residues long. The CDR3 DNA reads as TGTGCCAGCAGGGAGAGCTATGGCTACACCTTC. It is translated as CASRESYGYTF.

V gene TRBV23-1 combines with J gene TRBJ1-5; the D is unclear. TRBV23-1 is an ORF, and what it does is uncertain. The CDR3 is 10 amino acids. The ends were cut back, 10 bases at V and 4 bases at J, with 5 bases in the middle. For the CDR3, the DNA is TGCGCCATCTTGAATCAGCCCCAGCATTTT. Protein: CAILNQPQHF.

The chain links TRBV2 to TRBJ1-1; weak D call: TRBD1 (5 bases). The CDR3 is 13 residues long. V lost 2 bases, J lost 8 bases, and 12 bases lay in between. The germline gives CDR1 SNHLY, CDR2 FYNNEI. CDR3 nucleotides: TGTGCCAGCAGTGAACACCCGGCAGGGGAAGCTTTCTTT. It specifies CASSEHPAGEAFF.

The V and J genes are TRBV5-4 and TRBJ2-7, with TRBD2 identical over 9 bases. The CDR3 extends over 19 amino acids. Looked up from germline, CDR1 is SGHNT and CDR2 is YYREEE (reference sequence). The J segment lost 0 bases and the V segment lost 0 bases, leaving 13 bases of the junction unmatched. The chain's CDR3 is CASSLGPAASGGISYEQYF. The CDR3, as DNA: TGTGCCAGCAGCTTGGGGCCCGCGGCGAGCGGGGGGATCTCCTACGAGCAGTACTTC.

J is TRBJ2-3 and V is TRBV5-8, with TRBD1 matching 12 bases. CDR3 length equals 15 residues. From germline, CDR1 is SGHTS and CDR2 YDEGEE. V lost 4 bases, J lost 6 bases, and 6 bases stayed unmatched. CDR3 DNA sequence: TGTGCCAGCAGCCGAGGGACAGGGGGCATGGATACGCAGTATTTT. It encodes CASSRGTGGMDTQYF.

The chain is built from TRBV7-9 and TRBJ1-2; the D gene is possibly TRBD1 (5 bases). Germline lookup yields CDR1 SEHNR and CDR2 FQNEAQ (reference sequence). V was pared by 5 bases and J by 0 bases, with 16 bases between. The CDR3 sequence is 16 residues long. The CDR3 spells CASSLTDSQANYGYTF. As DNA, the CDR3 is TGTGCCAGCAGCCTAACCGACAGCCAAGCTAACTATGGCTACACCTTC. Variable domain in full (rest from reference TRBV7-9 and TRBJ1-2): DTGVSQNPRHKITKRGQNVTFRCDPISEHNRLYWYRQTLGQGPEFLTYFQNEAQLEKSRLLSDRFSAERPKGSFSTLEIQRTEQGDSAMYLCASSLTDSQANYGYTFGSGTRLTVV.

V gene TRBV19 combines with J gene TRBJ2-1, with TRBD2 as a possible D gene (5 bases). Trimming pared 5 bases from V and 6 bases from J, leaving 23 bases between. There are 17 residues in the CDR3. Germline CDR1 LNHDA, CDR2 SQIVND (reference sequence). The CDR3 sequence: CASSPQTSGILFNEQFF. CDR3 sequence (DNA): TGTGCCAGTAGTCCTCAGACCTCGGGGATTTTGTTCAATGAGCAGTTCTTC.

This clone was observed a handful of times. As DNA, the CDR3 is TGTGCTAGTGGTGCAGGGGTGGGAATCGGGGAGCTGTTTTTT. Translation: CASGAGVGIGELFF. This sequence joins TRBV12-5 and TRBJ2-2; TRBD1 is a possible D gene (6 bases). Trimming took off 5 bases at V and 7 bases at J, with 14 bases between the two ends. This CDR3 is 14 amino acids long. Germline CDR1 and CDR2: LGHNT and FRNRAP.

The rearrangement uses TRBV5-8 and TRBJ2-7, with 8 bases matching TRBD2. In germline, CDR1 is SGHTS, CDR2 YDEGEE. The CDR3 runs to 14 residues. V was pared by 9 bases and J by 3 bases, with 11 bases of the junction left unmatched. In DNA form, the CDR3 reads TGTGCCACTCGATCGGAGCGGGGGTACTACGAGCAGTACTTC. Translating it yields CATRSERGYYEQYF.

The V and J genes are TRBV7-9 and TRBJ1-1, with 9 bases matching TRBD1. The CDR3 runs 15 residues. V gave up 5 bases and J gave up 6 bases; unmatched junction bases: 10. In germline, CDR1 is SEHNR, CDR2 FQNEAQ (reference sequence). The DNA of the CDR3 is TGTGCCAGCAGCCCCGGGGGACAGGGATTTTCTGAAGCTTTCTTT. Protein sequence: CASSPGGQGFSEAFF. Filled out from reference TRBV7-9 and TRBJ1-1, the complete variable domain reads DTGVSQNPRHKITKRGQNVTFRCDPISEHNRLYWYRQTLGQGPEFLTYFQNEAQLEKSRLLSDRFSAERPKGSFSTLEIQRTEQGDSAMYLCASSPGGQGFSEAFFGQGTRLTVV.

This chain links TRBV15 with TRBJ1-5; 7 bases fit TRBD1. The V gene end was trimmed by 2 bases and the J gene end by 4 bases; junction bases not matched to a gene: 11. The CDR3 contains 17 residues. Germline assignment: CDR1 LNHNV and CDR2 YYDKDF (reference sequence). CDR3 nucleotides: TGTGCCACCAGCAGATTCTCAGGGGGTACACCAAATCAGCCCCAGCATTTT. This gives the protein CATSRFSGGTPNQPQHF.

The CDR3 sequence: CAGKTEGYSPLHF. The CDR3 DNA reads as TGTGCCGGAAAGACAGAAGGCTATTCACCCCTCCACTTT. The rearrangement uses TRBV7-2 and TRBJ1-6, with D perhaps matching TRBD1 (5 bases). The CDR3 is 13 amino acids. V lost 11 bases, J lost 8 bases, and 16 bases lay in between. Germline V gene lookup returns CDR1 SGHTA and CDR2 FQGNSA.

The genes are TRBV5-1 and TRBJ2-6, with 7 nucleotides matching TRBD1. This CDR3 has 18 residues. The junction had 7 bases not matched to a gene; V was cut back by 0 bases and J by 1 base. The germline CDR1 and CDR2 sequences are SGHRS and YFSETQ. The CDR3 DNA follows: TGCGCCAGCAGCTTGGGTGACAGGGTTGGTTCTGGGGCCAACGTCCTGACTTTC. Amino acids: CASSLGDRVGSGANVLTF.